This T cell receptor beta chain was retrieved from a study of cytomegalovirus exposure and HLA in healthy donors. About the research overall: The early release's HLA-typed donors yielded tens of millions of unique TCRs.

Study-wide results and caveats: Excluded were some V segments that proved indistinguishable, including TRBV6-2 and TRBV6-3. The classifier was said to identify cytomegalovirus status with high specificity and sensitivity.

Regarding this clone: Its matching antigen is unknown.

PCR was performed using 60 Vbeta and 13 Jbeta primers. The table came from immunoSEQ multiplex PCR; TCRdb's copy has only in-frame clones and leaves some out. The table has around 200,000 clones, 85% to 90% seen once. The CDR3 loop spans 14 amino acids. The V gene lost 4 bases and the J gene lost 1 base, with 12 bases spanning the gap. Germline assignment: CDR1 SGHDT and CDR2 YYEEEE. This clonotype was sampled from a woman aged 18-29 years in good health and CMV-seronegative. Source material: PBMCs. The rearrangement uses TRBV5-6 and TRBJ2-7, with D possibly matching TRBD2 (6 bases). CDR3 region: CASSVSGTSYEQYF. In nucleotides, the CDR3 is TGTGCCAGCAGCGTATCCGGGACTTCCTACGAGCAGTACTTC.